The rows below give T cell receptor beta chains drawn from one sample of a study of Tregs in tolerant kidney transplant recipients. Only in-frame clones appear in the TCRdb table, and some are missing; sequencing was by immunoSEQ multiplex PCR. The sample has 85,000 to 95,000 clones; just over 90% are singletons. The sample comprised CD8+ T cells from blood. The source is a human donor in good health. CDR3s include the opening cysteine and the closing phenylalanine or tryptophan. D genes are given only for firm matches. Size is omitted from some rows. Given values are once, few, many or a class for expanded clones.

D gene,J gene,clone size,V gene,CDR3 DNA,CDR3 protein
NA,TRBJ1-1,NA,TRBV5-1,TGCGCCAGCAGCCAATACTCGAACACTGAAGCTTTCTTT,CASSQYSNTEAFF
NA,TRBJ2-1,NA,TRBV4-1,TGCGCCAGCAGCCAAGGGGGACCCCGCGAGCAGTTCTTC,CASSQGGPREQFF
NA,TRBJ1-2,NA,TRBV5-1,TGCGCCAGCAGCATGACAGAGAACTATGGCTACACCTTC,CASSMTENYGYTF
TRBD1,TRBJ1-2,once,TRBV5-1,TGCGCCAGCAGCTTGGAGTACGTGACAGGGGTAACTAACTATGGCTACACCTTC,CASSLEYVTGVTNYGYTF
NA,TRBJ1-2,NA,TRBV13,TGTGCCAGCAGCGAAATGGGCAGCATGAACTATGGCTACACCTTC,CASSEMGSMNYGYTF
NA,TRBJ2-5,NA,TRBV4-1,TGCGCCAGCAGCCAAGTGTCCCTAGGCCAAGAGACCCAGTACTTC,CASSQVSLGQETQYF
TRBD2,TRBJ2-3,NA,TRBV6-5,TGTGCCAGCAGTGGACTAGCGGGCCGCACAGATACGCAGTATTTT,CASSGLAGRTDTQYF
NA,TRBJ2-7,few,TRBV14,TGTGCCAGCAGCCCCTTCGAGGGGCCAAGCTCCTACGAGCAGTACTTC,CASSPFEGPSSYEQYF
NA,TRBJ1-4,NA,TRBV18,TGTGCCAGCTCACCAAACCCGATAAGGGAAAAACTGTTTTTT,CASSPNPIREKLFF
NA,TRBJ2-7,NA,TRBV13,TGTGCCAGCAGCTTGATGGAGGACTACGAGCAGTACTTC,CASSLMEDYEQYF